Following are 18 T cell receptor beta chains from one sample sequenced in a study of blood T cell repertoires in COVID-19. The assay was immunoSEQ multiplex PCR, and TCRdb's table has in-frame clones only and misses some. This table holds tens of thousands of clones, about 80% found once. The sample was peripheral blood. Receptor source: a human donor in a cohort sampled during active COVID-19.

Here the CDR3 DNA reads TGTGCCAGCAGCCCCGGTGGCGGGGGGCGAAATGAAAAACTGTTTTTT. Amino acids: CASSPGGGGRNEKLFF. V usage is TRBV5-5 and J usage is TRBJ1-4, with D possibly matching TRBD1 (6 bases). Germline CDR1 SGHKS, CDR2 YYEKEE (reference sequence). V was pared by 4 bases and J by 5 bases, with 18 bases between. This CDR3 comprises 16 residues.

The rearrangement links TRBV5-6 to TRBJ1-2; 8 bases are shared with TRBD1. This CDR3 contains 16 residues. The V gene end was trimmed by 2 bases and the J gene end by 8 bases; junction bases not matched to a gene: 14. Germline assignment: CDR1 SGHDT and CDR2 YYEEEE. CDR3 loop: CASSFRRRQGFRGYTF. CDR3 bases: TGTGCCAGCAGCTTTAGGAGGAGACAGGGGTTTCGCGGCTACACCTTC.

V is TRBV7-2 and J is TRBJ1-6; D is unclear. CDR1 is SGHTA and CDR2 is FQGNSA in the germline V gene. The CDR3 spans 13 residues. Trimming pared 4 bases from V and 7 bases from J, leaving 8 bases between. The CDR3 DNA reads TGTGCCAGCAGCTCGGGGAGGAATTCACCCCTCCACTTT. As protein: CASSSGRNSPLHF.

The chain is built from TRBV15 and TRBJ2-1; D might be TRBD2 (6 bases). Trimming took off 5 bases at V and 7 bases at J, with 24 bases between the two ends. This CDR3 has 17 residues. The germline V gene has CDR1 LNHNV and CDR2 YYDKDF (reference sequence). Here the CDR3 reads CATSPRLGQGGENEQFF. The CDR3 nucleotides are TGTGCCACCAGCCCCCGACTCGGGCAGGGAGGCGAGAATGAGCAGTTCTTC.

This clone came up once. This sequence joins TRBV30 and TRBJ2-3, with D maybe TRBD1 (5 bases). Trimming shortened V by 0 bases and J by 5 bases, and 12 bases separated the two germline ends. The CDR3 is 14 residues long. From germline, CDR1 is GTSNPN and CDR2 SVGIG (reference sequence). CDR3: CAWSVHRRGDTQYF. The CDR3 DNA follows: TGTGCCTGGAGTGTACACCGAAGGGGAGATACGCAGTATTTT.

Concerning this clone itself: Other DNA sequences in the same sample also yield this CDR3. This rearrangement joins TRBV18 to TRBJ1-2; 8 nucleotides line up with TRBD1. The CDR3 consists of 14 residues. CDR1 is KGHSH, CDR2 LQKENI, per germline. V shed 3 bases, J shed 3 bases, and the junction held 3 bases outside the gene matches. DNA for the CDR3: TGTGCCAGCTCACCTCTACAGGGGGACTATGGCTACACCTTC. Protein: CASSPLQGDYGYTF.

V usage is TRBV4-1 and J usage is TRBJ1-6; perhaps TRBD1 as D (6 bases). CDR3 length: 15 residues. The germline V gene has CDR1 MGHRA and CDR2 YSYEKL. The V end was cut by 4 bases, the J end by 0 bases, with 7 bases between. The CDR3 protein is CASSLTGSYNSPLHF. CDR3 nucleotides: TGCGCCAGCAGCCTGACAGGCTCCTATAATTCACCCCTCCACTTT.

The gene calls are TRBV15 and TRBJ1-4; 9 bases are a match to TRBD1. Per germline, CDR1 LNHNV and CDR2 YYDKDF (reference sequence). V lost 0 bases to trimming and J lost 6 bases; unmatched junction nucleotides: 11. The CDR3 runs 18 residues. The CDR3 region is CATSRDGHRGRKYEKLFF. The CDR3 DNA reads TGTGCCACCAGCAGAGATGGCCACAGGGGGCGCAAATATGAAAAACTGTTTTTT.

V gene TRBV4-1 combines with J gene TRBJ2-1; 9 bases agree with TRBD2. The J segment lost 3 bases and the V segment lost 0 bases, leaving 9 bases of the junction unmatched. Germline-derived CDR1 and CDR2 are MGHRA and YSYEKL. The CDR3 sequence is 18 residues long. CDR3 coding DNA: TGCGCCAGCAGCCAAGATACCCAGCTAGCGGGATACTACAATGAGCAGTTCTTC. It specifies CASSQDTQLAGYYNEQFF.

This chain joins TRBV6-5 and TRBJ1-2, with a tentative D call TRBD1 (5 bases). The CDR3 loop spans 15 amino acids. Deletions cut 1 base from V and 4 bases from J, with 13 bases between. Germline loops: CDR1 MNHEY, CDR2 SVGAGI. The CDR3 DNA reads as TGTGCCAGCAGTTACTTCGGACACGAGAGCTATGGCTACACCTTC. It encodes CASSYFGHESYGYTF.

The chain uses TRBV28 and TRBJ2-7; 12 nucleotides match TRBD2. CDR1 is MDHEN and CDR2 is SYDVKM in the germline V gene. The CDR3 is made up of 15 amino acids. V shed 5 bases, J shed 5 bases, and the junction held 7 bases outside the gene matches. DNA for the CDR3: TGTGCCAGCAGTAGACTAGCGGGGGTTCTAAACGAGCAGTACTTC. Amino acids: CASSRLAGVLNEQYF.

The V call is TRBV6-7, the J call TRBJ2-4; D might be TRBD2 (7 bases). TRBV6-7 is classed as an ORF, of uncertain function. The CDR3 totals 17 residues. Trimming removed 4 bases from V and 1 base from J, with 17 bases in between. CDR3 nucleotides: TGTGCCAGCAGTTGCTGGGGGGGGCCAGGGGCCAAAAACATTCAGTACTTC. Protein: CASSCWGGPGAKNIQYF.

This chain joins TRBV19 and TRBJ2-4, with unresolved D. V was shortened by 4 bases and J by 5 bases, with 15 bases between the two germline ends. The CDR3 loop spans 15 amino acids. Germline lookup yields CDR1 LNHDA and CDR2 SQIVND (reference sequence). CDR3 nucleotides: TGTGCCAGTAGTACCAGACATTCACACCAAAACATTCAGTACTTC. It codes for CASSTRHSHQNIQYF.

This clone was seen just once. The chain couples TRBV6-4 to TRBJ2-2; 9 nucleotides match TRBD2. Trimming removed 5 bases from V and 4 bases from J; junction bases left unmatched: 5. CDR3 length: 15 amino acids. CDR1 is MRHNA, CDR2 SNTAGT, per germline. The CDR3 sequence: CASSLLAGSTGELFF. The CDR3, as DNA: TGTGCCAGCAGTCTTCTAGCGGGGAGCACCGGGGAGCTGTTTTTT.

V is TRBV5-1 and J is TRBJ1-1; 8 bases agree with TRBD1. V lost 3 bases, J lost 8 bases, and 15 bases stayed unmatched. The CDR3 contains 16 residues. Germline CDR1 reads SGHRS; CDR2 reads YFSETQ. In nucleotides, the CDR3 is TGCGCCAGCAGCTGGGGACAGGAGCCTAGGTACCCCGAAGCTTTCTTT. Its translation: CASSWGQEPRYPEAFF.

This clone was found once. The V and J genes are TRBV30 and TRBJ2-2, with 10 bases identical to TRBD1. Germline assignment: CDR1 GTSNPN and CDR2 SVGIG (reference sequence). The CDR3 covers 14 residues. The V and J ends lost 3 bases and 7 bases, in that order; junction bases with no gene match: 5. CDR3: CAWRLRDRGGELFF. The DNA for the CDR3 is TGTGCCTGGAGACTTAGGGACAGGGGCGGGGAGCTGTTTTTT.

The table lists this clone with many counts. The rearrangement uses TRBV19 and TRBJ1-2; D gene unclear. Trimming shortened V by 3 bases and J by 13 bases, and 18 bases separated the two germline ends. Germline CDR1 is LNHDA and CDR2 is SQIVND (reference sequence). The CDR3 covers 13 residues. CDR3 protein: CASSIKETVPGTF. CDR3 bases: TGTGCCAGTAGTATTAAGGAGACCGTACCCGGCACCTTC.

A word on this clone: Different DNA sequences within this sample yield the same CDR3. The chain couples TRBV7-2 to TRBJ1-1, with D perhaps TRBD1 (5 bases). CDR1 is SGHTA, CDR2 FQGNSA, per germline. The CDR3 sequence is 14 residues long. Trimming stripped 1 base from V and 0 bases from J, with 6 bases between. The CDR3, as DNA: TGTGCCAGCAGCTTAGACAGGTTGAACACTGAAGCTTTCTTT. It encodes CASSLDRLNTEAFF.